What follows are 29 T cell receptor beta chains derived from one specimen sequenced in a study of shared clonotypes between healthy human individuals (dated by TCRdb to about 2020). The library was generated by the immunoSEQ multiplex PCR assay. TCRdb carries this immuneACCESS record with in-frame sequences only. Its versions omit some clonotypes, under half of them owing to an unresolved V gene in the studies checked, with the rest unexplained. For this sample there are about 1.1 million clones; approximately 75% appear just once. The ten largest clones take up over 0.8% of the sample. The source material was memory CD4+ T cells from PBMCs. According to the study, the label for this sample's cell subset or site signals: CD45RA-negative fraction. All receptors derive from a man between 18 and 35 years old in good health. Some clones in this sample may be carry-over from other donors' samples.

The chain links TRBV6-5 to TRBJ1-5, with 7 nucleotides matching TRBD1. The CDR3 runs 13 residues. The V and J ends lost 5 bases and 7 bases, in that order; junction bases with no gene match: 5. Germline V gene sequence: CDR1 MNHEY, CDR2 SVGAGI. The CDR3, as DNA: TGTGCCAGCAGTGGGACAGCTCGGCAGCCCCAGCATTTT. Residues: CASSGTARQPQHF.

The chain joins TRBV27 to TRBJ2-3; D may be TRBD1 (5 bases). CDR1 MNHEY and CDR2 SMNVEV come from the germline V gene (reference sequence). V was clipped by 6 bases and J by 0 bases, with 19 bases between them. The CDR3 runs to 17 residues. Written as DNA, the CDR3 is TGTGCCAGCAGGCCACTATCTGGGCCAGGGAGCACAGATACGCAGTATTTT. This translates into CASRPLSGPGSTDTQYF.

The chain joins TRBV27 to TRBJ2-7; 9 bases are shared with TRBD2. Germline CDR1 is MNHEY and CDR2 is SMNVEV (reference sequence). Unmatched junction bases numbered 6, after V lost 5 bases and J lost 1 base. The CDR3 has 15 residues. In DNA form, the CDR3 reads TGTGCCAGCAGTATCCGACTAGCGGCTTCCTACGAGCAGTACTTC. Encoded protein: CASSIRLAASYEQYF.

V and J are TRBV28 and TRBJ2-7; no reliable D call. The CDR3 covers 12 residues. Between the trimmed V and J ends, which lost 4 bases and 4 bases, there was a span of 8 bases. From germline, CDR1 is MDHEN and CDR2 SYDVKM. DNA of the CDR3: TGTGCCAGCAGTTCCTTCGGATACGAGCAGTACTTC. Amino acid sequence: CASSSFGYEQYF.

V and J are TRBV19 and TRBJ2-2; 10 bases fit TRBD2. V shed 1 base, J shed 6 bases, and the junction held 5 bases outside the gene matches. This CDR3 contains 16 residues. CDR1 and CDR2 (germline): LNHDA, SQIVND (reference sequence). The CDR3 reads CASSIVLAGVPGELFF. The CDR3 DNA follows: TGTGCCAGTAGTATAGTCCTAGCGGGGGTGCCCGGGGAGCTGTTTTTT.

The CDR3 sequence: CASSQEQVTPGQYF. The CDR3 DNA is TGCGCCAGCAGCCAAGAGCAGGTCACCCCCGGGCAGTACTTC. The V call is TRBV4-3, the J call TRBJ2-7; no firm D call. Per the germline V gene, CDR1 is LGHNA and CDR2 is YSLEER. The ends were cut back, 0 bases at V and 9 bases at J, with 15 bases in the middle. CDR3 length: 14 residues.

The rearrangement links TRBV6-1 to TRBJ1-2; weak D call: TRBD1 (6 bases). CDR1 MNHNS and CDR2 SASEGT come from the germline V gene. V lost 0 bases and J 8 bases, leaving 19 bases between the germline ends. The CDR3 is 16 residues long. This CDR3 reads CASSEAGAAPRGGYTF. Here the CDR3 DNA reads TGTGCCAGCAGTGAAGCGGGGGCTGCCCCGAGGGGAGGCTACACCTTC.

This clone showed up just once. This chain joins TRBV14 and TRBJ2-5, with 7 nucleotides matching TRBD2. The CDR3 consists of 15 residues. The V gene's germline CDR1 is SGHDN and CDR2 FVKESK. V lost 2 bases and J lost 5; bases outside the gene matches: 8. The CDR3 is CASSQRASGGETQYF. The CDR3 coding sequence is TGTGCCAGCAGCCAACGCGCTAGCGGAGGGGAGACCCAGTACTTC. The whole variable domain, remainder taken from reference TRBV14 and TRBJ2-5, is EAGVTQFPSHSVIEKGQTVTLRCDPISGHDNLYWYRRVMGKEIKFLLHFVKESKQDESGMPNNRFLAERTGGTYSTLKVQPAELEDSGVYFCASSQRASGGETQYFGPGTRLLVL.

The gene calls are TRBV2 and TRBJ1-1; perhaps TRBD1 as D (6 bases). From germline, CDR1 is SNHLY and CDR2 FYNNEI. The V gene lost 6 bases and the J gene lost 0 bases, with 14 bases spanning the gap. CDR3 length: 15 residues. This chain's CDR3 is CASRTLQGMNTEAFF. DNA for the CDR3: TGTGCCAGCAGGACCCTACAGGGAATGAACACTGAAGCTTTCTTT.

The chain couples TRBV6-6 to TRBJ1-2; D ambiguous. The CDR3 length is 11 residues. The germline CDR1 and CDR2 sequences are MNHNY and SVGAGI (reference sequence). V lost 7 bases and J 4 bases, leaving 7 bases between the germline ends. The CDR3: CASTELYGYTF. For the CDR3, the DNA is TGTGCCAGCACGGAACTCTATGGCTACACCTTC.

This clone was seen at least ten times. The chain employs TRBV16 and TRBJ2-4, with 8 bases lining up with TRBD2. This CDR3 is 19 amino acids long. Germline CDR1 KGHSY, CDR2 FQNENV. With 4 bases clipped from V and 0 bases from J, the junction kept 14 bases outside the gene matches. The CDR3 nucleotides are TGTGCCAGCAGCCTCGGGCGCTTTAGGCTAGCGGGAGCCAAAAACATTCAGTACTTC. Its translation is CASSLGRFRLAGAKNIQYF.

CDR3 loop: CASSPTRGMGGYTF. CDR3 nucleotide sequence: TGTGCCAGCAGTCCCACCCGGGGGATGGGGGGCTACACCTTC. The rearrangement uses TRBV6-5 and TRBJ1-2, with D possibly matching TRBD1 (5 bases). CDR3 length: 14 amino acids. V was clipped by 5 bases and J by 8 bases, with 18 bases between them. In germline, CDR1 is MNHEY, CDR2 SVGAGI.

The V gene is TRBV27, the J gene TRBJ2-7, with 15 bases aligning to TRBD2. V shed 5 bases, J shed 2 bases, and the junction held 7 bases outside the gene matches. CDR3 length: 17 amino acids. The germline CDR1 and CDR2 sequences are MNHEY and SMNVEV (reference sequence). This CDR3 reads CASSRPGLAGGAYEQYF. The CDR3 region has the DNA TGTGCCAGCAGTCGCCCGGGACTAGCGGGAGGTGCCTACGAGCAGTACTTC.

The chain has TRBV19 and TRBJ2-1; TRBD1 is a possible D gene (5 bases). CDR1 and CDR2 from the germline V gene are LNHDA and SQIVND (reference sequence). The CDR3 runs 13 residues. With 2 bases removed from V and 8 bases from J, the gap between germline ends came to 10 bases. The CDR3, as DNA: TGTGCCAGTAGTATAAAAGGGGAACATGAGCAGTTCTTC. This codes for CASSIKGEHEQFF.

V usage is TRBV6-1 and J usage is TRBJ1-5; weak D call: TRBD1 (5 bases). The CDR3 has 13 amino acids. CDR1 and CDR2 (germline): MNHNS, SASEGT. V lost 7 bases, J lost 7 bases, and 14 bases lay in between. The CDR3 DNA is TGTGCCAGCAAGAACCGGGACGACCAGCCCCAGCATTTT. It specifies CASKNRDDQPQHF.

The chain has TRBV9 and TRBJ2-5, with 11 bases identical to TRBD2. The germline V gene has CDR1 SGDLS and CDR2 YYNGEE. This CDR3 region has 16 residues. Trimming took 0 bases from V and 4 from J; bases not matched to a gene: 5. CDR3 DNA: TGTGCCAGCAGCGTAGGTCTAGCGGGAGGCCCAGAGACCCAGTACTTC. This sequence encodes CASSVGLAGGPETQYF.

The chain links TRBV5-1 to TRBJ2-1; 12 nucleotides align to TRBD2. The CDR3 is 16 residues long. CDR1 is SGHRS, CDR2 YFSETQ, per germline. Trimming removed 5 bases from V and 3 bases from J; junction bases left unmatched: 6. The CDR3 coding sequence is TGCGCCAGCAGAGCGACTAGCGGGAGAGTCTACAATGAGCAGTTCTTC. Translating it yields CASRATSGRVYNEQFF.

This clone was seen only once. The CDR3 nucleotides are TGCAGCGTTATAGGGACGGCCGGTTGGGGGACAGATACGCAGTATTTT. This codes for CSVIGTAGWGTDTQYF. V is TRBV29-1 and J is TRBJ2-3; possibly TRBD1 or TRBD2 for D (5 bases each). Germline values: CDR1 SQVTM, CDR2 ANQGSEA. V was shortened by 5 bases and J by 3 bases, with 21 bases between the two germline ends. This CDR3 is 16 amino acids long.

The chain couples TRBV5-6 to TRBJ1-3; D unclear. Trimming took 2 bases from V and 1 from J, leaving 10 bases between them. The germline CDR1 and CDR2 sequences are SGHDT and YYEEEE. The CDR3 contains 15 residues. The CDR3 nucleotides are TGTGCCAGCAGCTTAGGCAGCGGGTCTGGAAACACCATATATTTT. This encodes CASSLGSGSGNTIYF.

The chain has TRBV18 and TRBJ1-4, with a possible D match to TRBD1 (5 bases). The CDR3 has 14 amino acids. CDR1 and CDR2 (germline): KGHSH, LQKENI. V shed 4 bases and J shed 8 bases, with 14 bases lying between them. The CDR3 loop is CASSLAGMREKLFF. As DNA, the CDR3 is TGTGCCAGCTCACTAGCAGGGATGAGGGAAAAACTGTTTTTT.

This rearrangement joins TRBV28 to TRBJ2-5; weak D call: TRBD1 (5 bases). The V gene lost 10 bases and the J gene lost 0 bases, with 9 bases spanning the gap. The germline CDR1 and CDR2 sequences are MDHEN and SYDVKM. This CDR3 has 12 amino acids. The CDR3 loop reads CATQGNQETQYF. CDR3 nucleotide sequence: TGTGCCACCCAGGGTAACCAAGAGACCCAGTACTTC.

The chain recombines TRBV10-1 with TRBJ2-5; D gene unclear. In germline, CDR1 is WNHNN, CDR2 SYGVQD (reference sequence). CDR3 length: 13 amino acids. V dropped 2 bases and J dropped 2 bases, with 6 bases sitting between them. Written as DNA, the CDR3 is TGCGCCAGCAGTGAGGATTGGCAAGAGACCCAGTACTTC. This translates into CASSEDWQETQYF.

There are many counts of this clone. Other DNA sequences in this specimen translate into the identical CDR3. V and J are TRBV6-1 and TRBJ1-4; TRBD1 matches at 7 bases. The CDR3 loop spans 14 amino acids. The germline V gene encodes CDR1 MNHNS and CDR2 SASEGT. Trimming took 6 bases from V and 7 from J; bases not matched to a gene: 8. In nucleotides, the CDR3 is TGTGCCAGCAGGGGGGAGGCAGGGGGTGAAAAACTGTTTTTT. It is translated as CASRGEAGGEKLFF.

This CDR3 reads CASSHGLAASTDTQYF. In DNA, the CDR3 is TGTGCCAGCAGCCACGGACTAGCGGCTAGCACAGATACGCAGTATTTT. The chain employs TRBV7-8 and TRBJ2-3, with 10 bases fitting TRBD2. Looked up from germline, CDR1 is SGHVS and CDR2 is FQNEAQ. The V segment lost 5 bases and the J segment 0 bases; nucleotides outside the gene matches: 5. The CDR3 extends over 16 amino acids.

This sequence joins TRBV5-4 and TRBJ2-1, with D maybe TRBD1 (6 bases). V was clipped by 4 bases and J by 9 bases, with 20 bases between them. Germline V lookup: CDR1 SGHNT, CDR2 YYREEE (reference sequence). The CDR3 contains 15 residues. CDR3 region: CASSRPGQGWGEQFF. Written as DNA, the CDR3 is TGTGCCAGCAGCCGTCCGGGGCAGGGGTGGGGTGAGCAGTTCTTC.

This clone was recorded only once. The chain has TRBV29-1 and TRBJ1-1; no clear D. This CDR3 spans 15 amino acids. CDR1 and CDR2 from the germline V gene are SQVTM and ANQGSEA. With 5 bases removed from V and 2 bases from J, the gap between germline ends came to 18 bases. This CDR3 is CSVRRTSGSNTEAFF. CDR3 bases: TGCAGCGTTCGTCGAACCAGTGGTAGTAACACTGAAGCTTTCTTT.

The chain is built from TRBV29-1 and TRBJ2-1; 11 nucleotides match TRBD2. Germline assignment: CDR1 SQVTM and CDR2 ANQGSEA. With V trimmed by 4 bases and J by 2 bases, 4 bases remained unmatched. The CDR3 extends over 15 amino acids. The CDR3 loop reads CSVGGLAATYNEQFF. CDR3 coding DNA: TGCAGCGTTGGGGGACTAGCGGCCACCTACAATGAGCAGTTCTTC.

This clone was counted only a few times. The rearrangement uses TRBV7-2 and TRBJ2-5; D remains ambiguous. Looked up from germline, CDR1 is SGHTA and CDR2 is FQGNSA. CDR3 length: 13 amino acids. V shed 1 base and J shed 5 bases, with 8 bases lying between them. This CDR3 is CASSLGVAETQYF. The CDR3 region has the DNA TGTGCCAGCAGCTTAGGGGTTGCGGAGACCCAGTACTTC.

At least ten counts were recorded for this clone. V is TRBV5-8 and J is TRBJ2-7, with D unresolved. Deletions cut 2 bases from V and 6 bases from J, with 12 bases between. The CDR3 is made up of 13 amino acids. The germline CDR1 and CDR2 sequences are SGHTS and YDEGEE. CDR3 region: CASSLVLAGEQYF. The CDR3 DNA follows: TGTGCCAGCAGCTTAGTATTGGCCGGCGAGCAGTACTTC.